A single count supports the clone carrying this T cell receptor beta chain. Methods used by the authors: Amplification from reference gene primers served as the basis for estimated nucleated cell counts. Sequenced by immunoSEQ multiplex PCR; TCRdb stores in-frame clones only, minus some. D and trimming come from the DNA, and the V and J calls and clone size come from that table. Among 29,000 or so clones listed, roughly nine tenths were seen once. The germline CDR1 and CDR2 sequences are KGHSH and LQKENI. The CDR3 covers 18 residues. J lost 3 bases, V lost 3 bases, and 13 bases had no gene match. The data originate from a study of blood T cell repertoires in COVID-19. The overall study: Sites across the United States, Italy and Spain contributed samples from acute and convalescent COVID-19. Nucleic acid was either cDNA or gDNA, and it came from T cells, B-cell-depleted T cells, or PBMCs.

The V and J genes are TRBV18 and TRBJ2-1; the match to TRBD1 covers 8 bases. The sample taken for sequencing was peripheral blood. The sequence came from a man aged 45 to 65 with active COVID-19. CDR3 DNA sequence: TGTGCCAGCTCACCCAGGACGGCCGGGACAGGTTACTACAATGAGCAGTTCTTC. It yields the protein CASSPRTAGTGYYNEQFF. The entire variable domain, with the rest obtained from reference TRBV18 and TRBJ2-1, is as follows: NAGVMQNPRHLVRRRGQEARLRCSPMKGHSHVYWYRQLPEEGLKFMVYLQKENIIDESGMPKERFSAEFPKEGPSILRIQQVVRGDSAAYFCASSPRTAGTGYYNEQFFGPGTRLTVL.